This T cell receptor (beta chain) stems from a study of blood T cell repertoires in COVID-19. The germline V gene encodes CDR1 ENHRY and CDR2 SYGVKD. There are 14 residues in the CDR3. J was trimmed by 7 bases and V by 7 bases; bases with no gene match: 8. This clone has only a few counts. In the source study's methods: For nucleated cells, counts were estimated from reference gene primer amplification. Profiling relied on immunoSEQ multiplex PCR, and the TCRdb table lists in-frame clones only, not all of them. V and J calls and clone size are as listed in that table; D and trimming were resolved from the DNA. The profile shows 80,000 to 95,000 clones, over 60% of them singletons.

The TCR comes from a woman over 75 with active or convalescent COVID-19. The source material was peripheral blood. The rearrangement links TRBV10-3 to TRBJ1-3; 9 nucleotides match TRBD1. The CDR3 is CAIKGQGVDNTIYF. DNA for the CDR3: TGTGCCATCAAGGGACAGGGCGTAGATAACACCATATATTTT.